The 9 T cell receptor beta chains listed next were all sequenced from one sample in a study of T cell repertoires in cytomegalovirus infection. TCRdb re-called the reads through MiXCR, storing one row per CDR3 protein. This sample yields tens of thousands of distinct CDR3 sequences, of which 3% to 4.5% are seen a single time; 22% belongs to the top ten. Sequences were obtained from PBMCs. The receptors were gathered from a human donor in good health (CMV status not recorded). Some clones in this sample may be carry-over from other donors' samples.

This clonotype was seen repeatedly, ten times or more. This rearrangement joins TRBV14 to TRBJ2-3, with a possible D match to TRBD2 (6 bases). CDR1 is SGHDN, CDR2 FVKESK, per germline. Trimming left V 0 bases short and J 6 bases short, with 13 bases between. The CDR3 has 15 amino acids. CDR3 nucleotide sequence: TGTGCCAGCAGCCAAGATCGCGGGATATGGGATACGCAGTATTTT. It encodes CASSQDRGIWDTQYF.

This clonotype came up many times. The CDR3 bases are TGTGCCTGGAGTCCGGGGGCGGGGACATTAGAGACCCAGTACTTC. It translates to CAWSPGAGTLETQYF. The chain combines TRBV30 with TRBJ2-5; D is possibly TRBD1 or TRBD2 (6 bases each). Germline-derived CDR1 and CDR2 are GTSNPN and SVGIG (reference sequence). V lost 2 bases, J lost 4 bases, and 17 bases lay in between. The CDR3 has 15 residues.

At least ten counts were recorded for this clonotype. This chain joins TRBV6-2 or TRBV6-3 and TRBJ1-5; perhaps TRBD1 as D (5 bases). V lost 10 bases and J 5 bases, leaving 12 bases between the germline ends. Germline loops: CDR1 MNHEY, CDR2 SVGEGT. CDR3 size: 12 residues. The CDR3 here is CATRRGDQPQHF. In DNA form, the CDR3 reads TGTGCCACCCGCCGGGGGGATCAGCCCCAGCATTTT.

This clonotype was found a few times. This chain connects TRBV7-2 to TRBJ2-1, with 16 nucleotides matching TRBD2. The germline gives CDR1 SGHTA, CDR2 FQGNSA. Trimming cost V 2 bases and J 2 bases; bases outside gene matches: 6. This CDR3 is 19 amino acids long. The CDR3: CASSLMGGLAGGPYNEQFF. The CDR3 region has the DNA TGTGCCAGCAGCTTAATGGGGGGACTAGCGGGAGGGCCCTACAATGAGCAGTTCTTC. Looking up the rest from reference TRBV7-2 and TRBJ2-1 gives the full variable domain: GAGVSQSPSNKVTEKGKDVELRCDPISGHTALYWYRQSLGQGLEFLIYFQGNSAPDKSGLPSDRFSAERTGGSVSTLTIQRTQQEDSAVYLCASSLMGGLAGGPYNEQFFGPGTRLTVL.

This clonotype was observed many times. The chain couples TRBV7-2 to TRBJ1-4, with TRBD1 matching over 10 bases. The germline CDR1 and CDR2 sequences are SGHTA and FQGNSA. With 0 bases clipped from V and 7 bases from J, the junction kept 2 bases outside the gene matches. This CDR3 has 15 residues. The CDR3 reads CASSLARTGGEKLFF. The CDR3 region has the DNA TGTGCCAGCAGCTTAGCCCGGACAGGGGGTGAAAAACTGTTTTTT.

The sample holds many counts of this clonotype. The chain combines TRBV7-2 with TRBJ2-3; 7 bases line up with TRBD1. The V and J ends lost 5 bases and 4 bases, in that order; junction bases with no gene match: 3. CDR3 length: 13 residues. Per the germline V gene, CDR1 is SGHTA and CDR2 is FQGNSA. CDR3: CASSRQGSDTQYF. The CDR3 coding sequence is TGTGCCAGCAGCCGACAGGGCTCAGATACGCAGTATTTT.

This clonotype appeared many times. V gene TRBV7-2 combines with J gene TRBJ1-1; a possible D gene is TRBD1 (6 bases). Trimming cost V 2 bases and J 1 base, with 14 bases left between them. There are 16 residues in the CDR3. Looked up from germline, CDR1 is SGHTA and CDR2 is FQGNSA. CDR3 sequence (DNA): TGTGCCAGCAGCTTAATGACCGGCAGGGGGAACACTGAAGCTTTCTTT. It translates to CASSLMTGRGNTEAFF.

This clonotype was detected only a few times. The chain has TRBV11-3 and TRBJ2-5; maybe TRBD2 (5 bases). With 0 bases removed from V and 7 bases from J, the gap between germline ends came to 9 bases. This CDR3 region has 13 residues. The germline gives CDR1 SGHNT, CDR2 YENEEA. CDR3 loop: CASSLEVRGTQYF. CDR3 nucleotides: TGTGCCAGCAGCTTAGAAGTCCGGGGGACCCAGTACTTC.

This clonotype was seen at least ten times. CDR3: CASNQLQETQYF. CDR3 nucleotides: TGTGCCAGCAACCAGCTCCAAGAGACCCAGTACTTC. The chain carries TRBV7-2 and TRBJ2-5; unclear D gene. CDR1 is SGHTA and CDR2 is FQGNSA in the germline V gene. Trimming took 7 bases from V and 1 from J, leaving 7 bases between them. CDR3 length: 12 amino acids.